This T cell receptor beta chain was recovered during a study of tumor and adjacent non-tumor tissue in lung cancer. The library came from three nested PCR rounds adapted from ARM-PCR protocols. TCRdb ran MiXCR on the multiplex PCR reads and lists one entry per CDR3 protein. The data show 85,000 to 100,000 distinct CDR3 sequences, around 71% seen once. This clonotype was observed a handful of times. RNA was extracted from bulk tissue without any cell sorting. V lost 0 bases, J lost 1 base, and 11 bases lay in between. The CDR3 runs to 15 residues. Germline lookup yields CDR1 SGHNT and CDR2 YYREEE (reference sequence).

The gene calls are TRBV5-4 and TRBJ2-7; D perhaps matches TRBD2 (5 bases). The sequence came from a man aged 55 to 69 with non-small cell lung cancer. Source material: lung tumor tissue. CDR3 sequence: CASSLDGVQSYEQYF. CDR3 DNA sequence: TGTGCCAGCAGCTTGGACGGGGTCCAGTCCTACGAGCAGTACTTC.